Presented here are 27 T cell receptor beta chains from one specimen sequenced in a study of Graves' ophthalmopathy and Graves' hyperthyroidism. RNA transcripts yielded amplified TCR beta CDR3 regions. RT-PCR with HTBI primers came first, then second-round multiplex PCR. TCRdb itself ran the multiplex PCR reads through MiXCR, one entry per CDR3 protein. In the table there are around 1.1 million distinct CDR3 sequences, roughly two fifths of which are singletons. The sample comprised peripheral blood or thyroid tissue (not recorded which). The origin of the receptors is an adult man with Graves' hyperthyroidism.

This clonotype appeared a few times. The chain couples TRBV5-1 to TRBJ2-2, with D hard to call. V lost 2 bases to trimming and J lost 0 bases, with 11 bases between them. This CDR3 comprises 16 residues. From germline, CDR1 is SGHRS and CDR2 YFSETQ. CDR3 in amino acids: CASSFETSANTGELFF. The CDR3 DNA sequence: TGCGCCAGCAGCTTCGAGACGAGCGCGAACACCGGGGAGCTGTTTTTT.

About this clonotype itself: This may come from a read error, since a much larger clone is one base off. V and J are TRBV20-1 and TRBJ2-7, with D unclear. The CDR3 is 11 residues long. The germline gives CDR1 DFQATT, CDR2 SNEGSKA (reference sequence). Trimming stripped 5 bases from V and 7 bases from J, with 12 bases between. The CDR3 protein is CSALMVNEQYF. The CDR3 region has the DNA TGCAGTGCTTTAATGGTCAATGAGCAGTACTTC.

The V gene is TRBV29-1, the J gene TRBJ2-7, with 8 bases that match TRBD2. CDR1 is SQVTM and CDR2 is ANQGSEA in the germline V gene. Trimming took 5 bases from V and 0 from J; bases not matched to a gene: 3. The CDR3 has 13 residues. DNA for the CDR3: TGCAGCGTTCGGGGGGGTAACTCCTACGAGCAGTACTTC. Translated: CSVRGGNSYEQYF.

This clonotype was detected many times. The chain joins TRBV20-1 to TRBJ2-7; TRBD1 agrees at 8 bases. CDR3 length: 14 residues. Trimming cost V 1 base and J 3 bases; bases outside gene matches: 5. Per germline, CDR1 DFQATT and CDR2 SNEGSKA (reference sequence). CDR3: CSARGNRGIYEQYF. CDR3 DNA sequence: TGCAGTGCTAGAGGTAACAGGGGGATCTACGAGCAGTACTTC.

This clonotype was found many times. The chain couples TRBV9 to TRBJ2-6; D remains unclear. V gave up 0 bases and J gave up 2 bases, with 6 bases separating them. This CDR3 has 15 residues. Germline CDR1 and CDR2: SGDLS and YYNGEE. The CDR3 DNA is TGTGCCAGCAGCGTAGGAATGACTGGGGCCAACGTCCTGACTTTC. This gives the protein CASSVGMTGANVLTF.

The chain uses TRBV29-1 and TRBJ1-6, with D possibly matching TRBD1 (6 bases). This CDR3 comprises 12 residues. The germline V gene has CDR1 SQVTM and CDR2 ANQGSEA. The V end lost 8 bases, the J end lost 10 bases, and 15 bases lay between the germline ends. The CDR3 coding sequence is TGCAGCTTGGTGGGGGGCAGCTCACCCCTCCACTTT. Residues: CSLVGGSSPLHF.

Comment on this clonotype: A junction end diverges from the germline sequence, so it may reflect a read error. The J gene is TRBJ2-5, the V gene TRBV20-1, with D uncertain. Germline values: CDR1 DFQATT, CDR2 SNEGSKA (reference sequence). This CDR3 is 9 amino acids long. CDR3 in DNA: TGCAGGGCTATGGAGACCCAGTACTTC. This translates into CRAMETQYF.

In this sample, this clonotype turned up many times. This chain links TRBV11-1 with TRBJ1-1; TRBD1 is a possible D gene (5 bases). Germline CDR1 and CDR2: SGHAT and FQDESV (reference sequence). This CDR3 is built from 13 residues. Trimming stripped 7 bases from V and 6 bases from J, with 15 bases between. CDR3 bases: TGTGCCAGCACCGGGGGGATCTCTCCTGAAGCTTTCTTT. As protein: CASTGGISPEAFF.

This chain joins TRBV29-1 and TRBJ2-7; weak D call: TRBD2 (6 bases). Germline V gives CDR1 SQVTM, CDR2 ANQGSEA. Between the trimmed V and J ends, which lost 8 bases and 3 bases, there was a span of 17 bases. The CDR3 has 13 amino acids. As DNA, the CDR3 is TGCAGCCCCGGGGCGGGGTACGACTACGAGCAGTACTTC. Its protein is CSPGAGYDYEQYF.

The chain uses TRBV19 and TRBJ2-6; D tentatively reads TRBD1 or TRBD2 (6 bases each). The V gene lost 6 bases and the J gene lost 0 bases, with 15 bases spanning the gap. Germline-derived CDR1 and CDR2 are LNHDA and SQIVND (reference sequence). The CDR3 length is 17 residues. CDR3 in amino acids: CASSATGAISGANVLTF. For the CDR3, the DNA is TGTGCCAGTAGCGCTACGGGGGCGATCTCTGGGGCCAACGTCCTGACTTTC.

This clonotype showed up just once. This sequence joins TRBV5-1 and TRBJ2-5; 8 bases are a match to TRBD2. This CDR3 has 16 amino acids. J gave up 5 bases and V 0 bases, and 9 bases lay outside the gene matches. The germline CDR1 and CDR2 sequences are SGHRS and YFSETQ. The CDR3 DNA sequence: TGCGCCAGCAGCTTGGCCCACAGCGGGAGTATCGAGACCCAGTACTTC. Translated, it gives CASSLAHSGSIETQYF.

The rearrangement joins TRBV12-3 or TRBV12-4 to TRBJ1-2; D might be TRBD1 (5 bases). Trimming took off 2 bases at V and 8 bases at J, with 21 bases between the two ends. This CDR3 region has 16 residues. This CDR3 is CASSLSSSQGRRGYTF. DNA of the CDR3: TGTGCCAGCAGTTTATCCAGTTCGCAGGGACGTCGGGGCTACACCTTC.

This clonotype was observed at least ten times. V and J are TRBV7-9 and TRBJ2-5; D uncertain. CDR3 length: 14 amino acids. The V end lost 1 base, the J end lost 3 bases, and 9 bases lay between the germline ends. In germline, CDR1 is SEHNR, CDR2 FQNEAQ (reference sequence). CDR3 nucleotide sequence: TGTGCCAGCAGCTTAGGGACGTTGGAAGAGACCCAGTACTTC. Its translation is CASSLGTLEETQYF.

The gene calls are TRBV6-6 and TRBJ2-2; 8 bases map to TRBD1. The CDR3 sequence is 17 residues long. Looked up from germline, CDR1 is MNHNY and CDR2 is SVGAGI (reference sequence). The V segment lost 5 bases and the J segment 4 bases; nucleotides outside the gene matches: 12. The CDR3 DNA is TGTGCCAGCAGTGACCGGAGGCAGGGGGCGCGCACCGGGGAGCTGTTTTTT. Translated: CASSDRRQGARTGELFF.

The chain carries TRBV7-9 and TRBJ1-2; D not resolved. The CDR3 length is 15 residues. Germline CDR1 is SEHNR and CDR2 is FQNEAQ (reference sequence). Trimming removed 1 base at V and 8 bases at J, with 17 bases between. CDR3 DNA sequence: TGTGCCAGCAGCTTAGAATGGCGCGGATCGAACGGCTACACCTTC. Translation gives CASSLEWRGSNGYTF.

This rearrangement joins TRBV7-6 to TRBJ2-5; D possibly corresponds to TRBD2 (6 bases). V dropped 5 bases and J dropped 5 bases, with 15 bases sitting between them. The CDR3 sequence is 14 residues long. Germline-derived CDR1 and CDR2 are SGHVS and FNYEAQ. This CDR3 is CASSPGERVETQYF. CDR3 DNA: TGTGCCAGCAGCCCCGGGGAGCGGGTGGAGACCCAGTACTTC. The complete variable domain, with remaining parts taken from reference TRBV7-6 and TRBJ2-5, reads GAGVSQSPRYKVTKRGQDVALRCDPISGHVSLYWYRQALGQGPEFLTYFNYEAQQDKSGLPNDRFSAERPEGSISTLTIQRTEQRDSAMYRCASSPGERVETQYFGPGTRLLVL.

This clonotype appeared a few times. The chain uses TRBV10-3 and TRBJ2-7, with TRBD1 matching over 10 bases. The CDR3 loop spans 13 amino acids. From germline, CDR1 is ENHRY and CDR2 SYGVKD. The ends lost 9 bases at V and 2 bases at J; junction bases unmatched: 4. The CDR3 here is CAIGTGVTYEQYF. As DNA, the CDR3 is TGTGCCATTGGGACAGGGGTCACCTACGAGCAGTACTTC.

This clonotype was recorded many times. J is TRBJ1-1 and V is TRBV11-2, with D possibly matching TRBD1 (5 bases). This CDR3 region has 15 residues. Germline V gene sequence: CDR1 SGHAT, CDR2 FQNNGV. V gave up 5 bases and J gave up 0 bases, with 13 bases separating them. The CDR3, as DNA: TGTGCCAGCAGCCCGTACAGGACCCTGAACACTGAAGCTTTCTTT. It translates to CASSPYRTLNTEAFF.

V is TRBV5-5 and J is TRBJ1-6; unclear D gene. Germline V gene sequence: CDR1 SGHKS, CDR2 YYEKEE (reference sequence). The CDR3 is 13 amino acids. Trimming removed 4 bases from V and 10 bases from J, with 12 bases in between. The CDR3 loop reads CASSQNPLSPLHF. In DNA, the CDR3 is TGTGCCAGCAGCCAAAACCCCCTATCACCCCTCCACTTT.

CDR3 sequence (DNA): TGTGCCAGCAGTGGGTGGGACAGGGCCAATCAGCCCCAGCATTTT. Encoded protein: CASSGWDRANQPQHF. This sequence joins TRBV25-1 and TRBJ1-5, with 9 bases identical to TRBD1. V was pared by 4 bases and J by 3 bases, with 4 bases of the junction left unmatched. The germline V gene has CDR1 MGHDK and CDR2 SYGVNS. There are 15 residues in the CDR3.

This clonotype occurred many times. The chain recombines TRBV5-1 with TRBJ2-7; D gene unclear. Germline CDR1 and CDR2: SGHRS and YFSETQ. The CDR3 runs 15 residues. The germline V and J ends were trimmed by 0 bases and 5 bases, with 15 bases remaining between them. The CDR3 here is CASSLAIGMGNEQYF. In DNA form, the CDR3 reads TGCGCCAGCAGCTTGGCCATTGGGATGGGAAACGAGCAGTACTTC.

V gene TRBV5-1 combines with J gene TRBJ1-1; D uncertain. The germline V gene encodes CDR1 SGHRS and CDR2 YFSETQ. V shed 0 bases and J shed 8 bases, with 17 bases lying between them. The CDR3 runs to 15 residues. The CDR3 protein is CASSLALGVTGEAFF. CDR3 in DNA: TGCGCCAGCAGCTTGGCCTTGGGAGTCACCGGGGAAGCTTTCTTT.

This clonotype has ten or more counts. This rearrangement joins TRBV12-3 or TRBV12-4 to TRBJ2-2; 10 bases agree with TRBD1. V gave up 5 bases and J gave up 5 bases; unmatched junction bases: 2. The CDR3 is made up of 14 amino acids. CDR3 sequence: CASSPGQGTGELFF. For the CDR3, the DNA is TGTGCCAGCAGTCCGGGACAGGGGACCGGGGAGCTGTTTTTT.

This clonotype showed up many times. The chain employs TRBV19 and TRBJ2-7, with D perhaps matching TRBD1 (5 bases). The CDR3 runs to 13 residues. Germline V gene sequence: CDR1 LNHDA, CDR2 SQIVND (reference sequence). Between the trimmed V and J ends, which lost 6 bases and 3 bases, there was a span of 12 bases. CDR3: CASRNPGNYEQYF. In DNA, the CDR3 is TGTGCCAGTAGAAATCCAGGGAACTACGAGCAGTACTTC.

The CDR3 sequence is CASSSPSGAQTQYF. CDR3 in DNA: TGTGCCAGCAGTTCCCCCTCGGGGGCTCAGACCCAGTACTTC. The chain has TRBV25-1 and TRBJ2-5; D assignment may be TRBD1 or TRBD2 (6 bases each). The CDR3 covers 14 residues. Germline values: CDR1 MGHDK, CDR2 SYGVNS. The V end lost 5 bases, the J end lost 6 bases, and 16 bases lay between the germline ends.

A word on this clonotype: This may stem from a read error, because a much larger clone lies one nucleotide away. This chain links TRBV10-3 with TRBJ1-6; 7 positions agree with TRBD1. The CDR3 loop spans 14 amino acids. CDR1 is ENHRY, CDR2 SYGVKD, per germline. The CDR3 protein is CVRQGVINNSPLHF. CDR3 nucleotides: TGTGTCAGACAGGGAGTTATCAATAATTCACCCCTCCACTTT.

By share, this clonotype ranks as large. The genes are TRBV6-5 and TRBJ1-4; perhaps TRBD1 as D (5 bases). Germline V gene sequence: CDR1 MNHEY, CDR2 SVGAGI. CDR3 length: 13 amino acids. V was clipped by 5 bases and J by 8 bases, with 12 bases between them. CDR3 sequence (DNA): TGTGCCAGCAGTGACGACAGTTGGGAAAAACTGTTTTTT. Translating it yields CASSDDSWEKLFF.